The 21 T cell receptor beta chains in this list originate from one sample, sequenced in a study of control samples from healthy donors and cancer patients. Some clones are missing from TCRdb's copy, which holds only in-frame ones; the method was immunoSEQ multiplex PCR. The repertoire consists of roughly 89,000 clones, with around 92% occurring once and the leading ten covering 17%. The sample comprised blood. Receptor source: a man aged 45-65 years in good health.

This chain uses TRBV7-2 with TRBJ2-5; D gene unclear. The CDR3 length is 13 residues. Trimming pared 7 bases from V and 4 bases from J, leaving 13 bases between. Looked up from germline, CDR1 is SGHTA and CDR2 is FQGNSA. The CDR3 sequence is CASTLWGLETQYF. The CDR3 bases are TGTGCCAGCACCTTGTGGGGTCTAGAGACCCAGTACTTC.

This chain links TRBV4-2 with TRBJ2-5, with D hard to call. The germline V and J ends were trimmed by 0 bases and 3 bases, with 5 bases remaining between them. The germline CDR1 and CDR2 sequences are LGHNA and YNFKEQ. The CDR3 is 13 residues long. CDR3 region: CASSQEREETQYF. CDR3 nucleotide sequence: TGTGCCAGCAGCCAAGAACGGGAAGAGACCCAGTACTTC.

This clone was seen a single time. The chain uses TRBV6-5 and TRBJ1-5; 12 nucleotides align to TRBD1. Looked up from germline, CDR1 is MNHEY and CDR2 is SVGAGI. With 9 bases clipped from V and 6 bases from J, the junction kept 6 bases outside the gene matches. The CDR3 is made up of 14 amino acids. The CDR3 nucleotides are TGTGCCAGTTCCGGGACAGGGGGCTTTCAGCCCCAGCATTTT. As protein: CASSGTGGFQPQHF.

This chain links TRBV7-6 with TRBJ2-2; 10 positions match TRBD1. The CDR3 extends over 15 amino acids. The V gene's germline CDR1 is SGHVS and CDR2 FNYEAQ. The trim removed 5 bases at V and 8 bases at J, leaving 8 bases unmatched. CDR3 sequence reads: CASSPRTGGMGELFF. CDR3 in DNA: TGTGCCAGCAGCCCCCGGACAGGGGGTATGGGGGAGCTGTTTTTT. Complete variable domain (other parts from reference TRBV7-6 and TRBJ2-2): GAGVSQSPRYKVTKRGQDVALRCDPISGHVSLYWYRQALGQGPEFLTYFNYEAQQDKSGLPNDRFSAERPEGSISTLTIQRTEQRDSAMYRCASSPRTGGMGELFFGEGSRLTVL.

V usage is TRBV30 and J usage is TRBJ2-3, with TRBD2 matching over 8 bases. Trimming removed 8 bases from V and 1 base from J; junction bases left unmatched: 5. The germline V gene has CDR1 GTSNPN and CDR2 SVGIG (reference sequence). The CDR3 contains 13 residues. The CDR3 nucleotides read TGTGCCCTGGAACTAGCGGGCACAGATACGCAGTATTTT. Protein sequence: CALELAGTDTQYF.

This clone was detected once. V and J are TRBV7-2 and TRBJ1-1; 7 positions match TRBD1. Germline CDR1 reads SGHTA; CDR2 reads FQGNSA. Trimming took 4 bases from V and 6 from J; bases not matched to a gene: 8. The CDR3 consists of 14 residues. The CDR3 spells CASSSQTGFSEAFF. CDR3 coding DNA: TGTGCCAGCAGCTCCCAGACAGGGTTCTCTGAAGCTTTCTTT.

The chain has TRBV12-5 and TRBJ1-1, with 9 bases identical to TRBD1. This CDR3 comprises 14 residues. V lost 6 bases and J lost 7; bases outside the gene matches: 9. Germline V gene sequence: CDR1 LGHNT, CDR2 FRNRAP. CDR3 nucleotides: TGTGCTAGTGGGGGGACAGGGCTGATCGTTGAAGCTTTCTTT. Protein sequence: CASGGTGLIVEAFF.

The genes are TRBV2 and TRBJ1-1; TRBD1 might be the D (5 bases). V lost 6 bases, J lost 3 bases, and 14 bases lay in between. Germline CDR1 SNHLY, CDR2 FYNNEI. CDR3 size: 14 residues. The DNA of the CDR3 is TGTGCCAGCAGAGCCCCGGGGCGCGACACTGAAGCTTTCTTT. This encodes CASRAPGRDTEAFF.

J is TRBJ2-3 and V is TRBV5-4, with 8 bases aligning to TRBD1. This CDR3 has 15 residues. The germline V gene encodes CDR1 SGHNT and CDR2 YYREEE (reference sequence). J lost 6 bases, V lost 4 bases, and 10 bases had no gene match. CDR3 region: CASSGGQGRGDTQYF. The CDR3 DNA reads TGTGCCAGCAGCGGAGGACAGGGTAGAGGGGATACGCAGTATTTT.

The rearrangement joins TRBV6-6 to TRBJ1-2, with a tentative D call TRBD1 (5 bases). This CDR3 region has 15 residues. The V gene lost 5 bases and the J gene lost 2 bases, with 15 bases spanning the gap. From germline, CDR1 is MNHNY and CDR2 SVGAGI (reference sequence). CDR3 in amino acids: CASSPGAGTNYGYTF. The CDR3 DNA follows: TGTGCCAGCAGTCCCGGCGCCGGGACCAACTATGGCTACACCTTC.

The CDR3 DNA sequence: TGTGCCATCAGTGGGGGTGGGGGCGAATCACCCCTCCACTTT. Its translation: CAISGGGGESPLHF. This rearrangement joins TRBV10-3 to TRBJ1-6, with D perhaps TRBD1 (6 bases). This CDR3 contains 14 residues. Germline CDR1 reads ENHRY; CDR2 reads SYGVKD. V shed 4 bases and J shed 10 bases, with 14 bases lying between them.

The V call is TRBV5-1, the J call TRBJ2-2; tentatively, D is TRBD1 or TRBD2 (5 bases each). Deletions cut 6 bases from V and 1 base from J, with 10 bases between. Germline V lookup: CDR1 SGHRS, CDR2 YFSETQ. This CDR3 spans 14 amino acids. CDR3 bases: TGCGCCAGCACAATTGGGGGGAACACCGGGGAGCTGTTTTTT. Its translation: CASTIGGNTGELFF. Supplemented by reference TRBV5-1 and TRBJ2-2, the full variable domain reads KAGVTQTPRYLIKTRGQQVTLSCSPISGHRSVSWYQQTPGQGLQFLFEYFSETQRNKGNFPGRFSGRQFSNSRSEMNVSTLELGDSALYLCASTIGGNTGELFFGEGSRLTVL.

This chain uses TRBV4-1 with TRBJ1-5; 7 bases match TRBD1. The CDR3 runs to 16 residues. V shed 4 bases and J 5 bases; nucleotides not matched to a gene: 11. Germline V gene sequence: CDR1 MGHRA, CDR2 YSYEKL. The CDR3 DNA is TGCGCCAGCAGCCTCACAATCGACAGGGCGTATCAGCCCCAGCATTTT. This translates into CASSLTIDRAYQPQHF.

This clone was counted only a few times. Written as DNA, the CDR3 is TGTGCCAGCAGCCCCATCGTAGTAGGGTCGGTTGGCTACACCTTC. Translated, it gives CASSPIVVGSVGYTF. The gene calls are TRBV5-6 and TRBJ1-2; unclear D gene. Between the trimmed V and J ends, which lost 4 bases and 7 bases, there was a span of 20 bases. Germline CDR1 and CDR2: SGHDT and YYEEEE. The CDR3 sequence is 15 residues long.

The V and J genes are TRBV12-3 or TRBV12-4 and TRBJ1-2; D remains unclear. This CDR3 has 13 amino acids. The V end lost 1 base, the J end lost 7 bases, and 10 bases lay between the germline ends. CDR3 sequence reads: CASSLGTTGGYTF. CDR3 bases: TGTGCCAGCAGTTTAGGCACCACGGGTGGCTACACCTTC.

The V and J genes are TRBV29-1 and TRBJ1-1; weak D call: TRBD1 (6 bases). The germline CDR1 and CDR2 sequences are SQVTM and ANQGSEA. Deletions cut 3 bases from V and 5 bases from J, with 10 bases between. The CDR3 is made up of 12 amino acids. The CDR3 here is CSVEGAGTEAFF. CDR3 DNA sequence: TGCAGCGTTGAGGGGGCAGGGACTGAAGCTTTCTTT.

This clone was seen only once. The chain links TRBV6-5 to TRBJ1-2, with 7 bases that match TRBD1. CDR1 is MNHEY, CDR2 SVGAGI, per germline. The trim removed 6 bases at V and 2 bases at J, leaving 6 bases unmatched. The CDR3 is made up of 14 amino acids. The CDR3 DNA is TGTGCCAGCAGACTTGGGACAGAAAACTATGGCTACACCTTC. It yields the protein CASRLGTENYGYTF.

For the CDR3, the DNA is TGTGCCAGCAGTTTAGCTCGAAATACGCAGTATTTT. Translated, it gives CASSLARNTQYF. This chain connects TRBV12-3 or TRBV12-4 to TRBJ2-3; D is unclear. This CDR3 spans 12 amino acids. The V gene lost 0 bases and the J gene lost 7 bases, with 5 bases spanning the gap.

This chain uses TRBV7-2 with TRBJ1-2; possibly TRBD1 for D (6 bases). Per the germline V gene, CDR1 is SGHTA and CDR2 is FQGNSA. Trimming left V 3 bases short and J 5 bases short, with 7 bases between. This CDR3 is built from 12 residues. For the CDR3, the DNA is TGTGCCAGCAGCTTGGACAGTTATGGCTACACCTTC. Translation gives CASSLDSYGYTF.

The chain couples TRBV10-3 to TRBJ2-5; a weak D match, TRBD1 (6 bases). This CDR3 region has 14 residues. Germline V gives CDR1 ENHRY, CDR2 SYGVKD. V was clipped by 6 bases and J by 2 bases, with 13 bases between them. In DNA form, the CDR3 reads TGTGCCATCAGGGGGGCCCAGAAACAAGAGACCCAGTACTTC. Its protein is CAIRGAQKQETQYF.

This chain joins TRBV5-4 and TRBJ2-7; D gene uncertain. The germline CDR1 and CDR2 sequences are SGHNT and YYREEE (reference sequence). The CDR3 has 14 amino acids. The V gene lost 2 bases and the J gene lost 7 bases, with 16 bases spanning the gap. CDR3 in DNA: TGTGCCAGCAGCTTTGGTACCCGGCCACAGGAGCAGTACTTC. Translated: CASSFGTRPQEQYF. The whole variable domain, remainder taken from reference TRBV5-4 and TRBJ2-7, is ETGVTQSPTHLIKTRGQQVTLRCSSQSGHNTVSWYQQALGQGPQFIFQYYREEENGRGNFPPRFSGLQFPNYSSELNVNALELDDSALYLCASSFGTRPQEQYFGPGTRLTVT.